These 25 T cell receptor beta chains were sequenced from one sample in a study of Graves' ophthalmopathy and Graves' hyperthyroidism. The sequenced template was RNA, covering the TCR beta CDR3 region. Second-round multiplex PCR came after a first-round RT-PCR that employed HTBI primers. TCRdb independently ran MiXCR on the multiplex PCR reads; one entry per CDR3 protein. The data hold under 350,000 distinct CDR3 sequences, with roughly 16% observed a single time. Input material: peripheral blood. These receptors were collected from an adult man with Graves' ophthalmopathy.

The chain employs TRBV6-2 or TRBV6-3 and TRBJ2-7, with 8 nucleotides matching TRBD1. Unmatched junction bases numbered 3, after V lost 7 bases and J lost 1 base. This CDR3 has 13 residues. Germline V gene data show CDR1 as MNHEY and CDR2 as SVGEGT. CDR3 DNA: TGTGCCAGCATTCGGACAGGGTCCTACGAGCAGTACTTC. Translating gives CASIRTGSYEQYF.

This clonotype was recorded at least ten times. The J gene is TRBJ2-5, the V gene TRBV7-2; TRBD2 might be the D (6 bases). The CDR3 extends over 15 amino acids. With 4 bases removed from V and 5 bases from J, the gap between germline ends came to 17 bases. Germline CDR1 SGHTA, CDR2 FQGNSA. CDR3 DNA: TGTGCCAGCAGCTACGAGCGGAGGGGTCGGGAGACCCAGTACTTC. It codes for CASSYERRGRETQYF.

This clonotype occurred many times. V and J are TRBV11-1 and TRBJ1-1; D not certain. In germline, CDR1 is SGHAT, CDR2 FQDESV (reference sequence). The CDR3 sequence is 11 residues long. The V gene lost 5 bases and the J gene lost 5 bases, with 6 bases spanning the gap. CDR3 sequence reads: CASSLLTEAFF. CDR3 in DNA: TGTGCCAGCAGCCTTCTAACTGAAGCTTTCTTT. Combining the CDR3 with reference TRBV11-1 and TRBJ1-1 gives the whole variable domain EAEVAQSPRYKITEKSQAVAFWCDPISGHATLYWYRQILGQGPELLVQFQDESVVDDSQLPKDRFSAERLKGVDSTLKIQPAELGDSAMYLCASSLLTEAFFGQGTRLTVV.

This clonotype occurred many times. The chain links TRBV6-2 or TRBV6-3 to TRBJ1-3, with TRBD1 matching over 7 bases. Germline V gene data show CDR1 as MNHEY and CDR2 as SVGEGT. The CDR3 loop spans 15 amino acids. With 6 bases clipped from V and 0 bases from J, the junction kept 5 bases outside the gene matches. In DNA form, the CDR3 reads TGTGCCAGCAGGAGGACAGGCGGCTCTGGAAACACCATATATTTT. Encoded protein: CASRRTGGSGNTIYF.

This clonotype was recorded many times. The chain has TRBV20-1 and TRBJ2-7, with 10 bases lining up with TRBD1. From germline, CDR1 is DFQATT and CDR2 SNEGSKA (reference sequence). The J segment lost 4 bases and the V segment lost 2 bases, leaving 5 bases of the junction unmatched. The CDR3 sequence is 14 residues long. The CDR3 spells CSARSWDRGYEQYF. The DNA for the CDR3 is TGCAGTGCTAGAAGCTGGGACAGGGGTTACGAGCAGTACTTC.

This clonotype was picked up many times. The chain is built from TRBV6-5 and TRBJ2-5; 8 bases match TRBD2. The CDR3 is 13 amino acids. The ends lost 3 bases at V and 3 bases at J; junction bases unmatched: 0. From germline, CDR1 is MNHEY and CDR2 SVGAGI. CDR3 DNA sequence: TGTGCCAGCAGTTATAGCGGGGAAGAGACCCAGTACTTC. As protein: CASSYSGEETQYF.

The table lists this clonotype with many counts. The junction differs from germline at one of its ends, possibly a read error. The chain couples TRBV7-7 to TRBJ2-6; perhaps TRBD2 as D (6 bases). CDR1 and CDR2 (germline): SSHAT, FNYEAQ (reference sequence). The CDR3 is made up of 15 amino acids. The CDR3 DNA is TGTGCTTGCGTCGTAGGGGACTCTGGGGCCAACATCCTGACTTTC. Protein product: CACVVGDSGANILTF.

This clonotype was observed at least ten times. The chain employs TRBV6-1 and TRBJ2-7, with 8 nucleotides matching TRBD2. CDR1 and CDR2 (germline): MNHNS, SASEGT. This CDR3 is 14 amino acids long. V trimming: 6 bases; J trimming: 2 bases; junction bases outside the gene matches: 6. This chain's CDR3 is CASRHSGGTYEQYF. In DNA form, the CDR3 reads TGTGCCAGCAGGCACAGCGGGGGCACCTACGAGCAGTACTTC.

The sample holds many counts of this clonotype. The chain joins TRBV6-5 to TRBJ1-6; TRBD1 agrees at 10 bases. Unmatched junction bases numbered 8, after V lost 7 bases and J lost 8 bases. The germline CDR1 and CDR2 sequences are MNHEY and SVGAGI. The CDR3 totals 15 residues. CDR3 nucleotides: TGTGCCAGCATCGGACGGGACAGGGGTGATTCACCCCTCCACTTT. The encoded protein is CASIGRDRGDSPLHF.

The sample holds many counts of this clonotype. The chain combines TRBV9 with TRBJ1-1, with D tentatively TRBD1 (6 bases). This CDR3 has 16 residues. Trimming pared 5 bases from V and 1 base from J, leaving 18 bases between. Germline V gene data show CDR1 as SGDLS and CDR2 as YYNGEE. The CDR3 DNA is TGTGCCAGCAGTAAAGAAACACAGGGACCGAACACTGAAGCTTTCTTT. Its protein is CASSKETQGPNTEAFF.

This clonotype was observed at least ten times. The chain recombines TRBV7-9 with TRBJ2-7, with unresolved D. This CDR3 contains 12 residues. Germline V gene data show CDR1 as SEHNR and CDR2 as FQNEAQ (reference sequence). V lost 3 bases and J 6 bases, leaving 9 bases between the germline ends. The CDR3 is CASSFRPREQYF. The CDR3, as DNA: TGTGCCAGCAGCTTTCGTCCTCGCGAGCAGTACTTC.

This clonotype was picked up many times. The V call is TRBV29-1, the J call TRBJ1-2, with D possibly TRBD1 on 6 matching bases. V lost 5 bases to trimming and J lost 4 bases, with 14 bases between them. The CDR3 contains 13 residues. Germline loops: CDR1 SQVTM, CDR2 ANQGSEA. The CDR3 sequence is CSVIQGGGYGYTF. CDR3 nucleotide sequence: TGCAGCGTTATACAGGGTGGTGGCTATGGCTACACCTTC.

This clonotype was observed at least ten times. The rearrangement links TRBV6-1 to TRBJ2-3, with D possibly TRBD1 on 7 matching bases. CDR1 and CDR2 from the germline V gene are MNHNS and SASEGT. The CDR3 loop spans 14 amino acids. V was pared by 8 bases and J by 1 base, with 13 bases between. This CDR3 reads CASGGGSGTDTQYF. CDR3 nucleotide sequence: TGTGCCAGCGGAGGGGGCTCCGGCACAGATACGCAGTATTTT.

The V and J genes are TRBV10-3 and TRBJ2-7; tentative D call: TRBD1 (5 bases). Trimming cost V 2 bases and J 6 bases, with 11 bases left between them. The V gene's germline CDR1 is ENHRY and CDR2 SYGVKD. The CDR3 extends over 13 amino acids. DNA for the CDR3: TGTGCCATCAGTGAGAGGGGTTCCGCCGAGCAGTACTTC. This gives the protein CAISERGSAEQYF.

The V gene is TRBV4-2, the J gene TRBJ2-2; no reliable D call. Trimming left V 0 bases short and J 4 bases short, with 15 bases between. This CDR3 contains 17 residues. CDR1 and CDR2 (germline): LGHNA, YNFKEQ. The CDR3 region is CASSQDSDPRSTGELFF. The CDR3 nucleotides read TGTGCCAGCAGCCAAGATTCGGATCCTCGCTCCACCGGGGAGCTGTTTTTT.

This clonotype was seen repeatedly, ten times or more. CDR3 DNA: TGTGCCAGCAGTGAAGACGGTTATGGCTACACCTTC. It translates to CASSEDGYGYTF. The chain joins TRBV6-1 to TRBJ1-2, with D unclear. The germline CDR1 and CDR2 sequences are MNHNS and SASEGT. Trimming removed 1 base from V and 5 bases from J, with 5 bases in between. The CDR3 runs to 12 residues.

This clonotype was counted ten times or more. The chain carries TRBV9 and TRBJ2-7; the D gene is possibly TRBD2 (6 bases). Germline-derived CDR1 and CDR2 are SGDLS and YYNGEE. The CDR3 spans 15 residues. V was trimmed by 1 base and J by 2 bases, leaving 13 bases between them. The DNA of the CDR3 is TGTGCCAGCAGCGTACAGGGCGCGGGACCCTACGAGCAGTACTTC. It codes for CASSVQGAGPYEQYF.

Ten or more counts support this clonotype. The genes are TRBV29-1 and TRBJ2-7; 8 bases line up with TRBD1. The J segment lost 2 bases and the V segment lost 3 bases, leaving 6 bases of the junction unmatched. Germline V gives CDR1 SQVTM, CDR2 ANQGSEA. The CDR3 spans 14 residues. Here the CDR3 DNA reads TGCAGCGTTGATGTAACAGGGGGAACCTACGAGCAGTACTTC. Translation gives CSVDVTGGTYEQYF.

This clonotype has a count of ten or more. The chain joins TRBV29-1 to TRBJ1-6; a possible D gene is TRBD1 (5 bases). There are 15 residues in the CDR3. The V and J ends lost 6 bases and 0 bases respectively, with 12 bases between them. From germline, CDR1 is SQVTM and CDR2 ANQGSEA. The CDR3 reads CSVRDGSSYNSPLHF. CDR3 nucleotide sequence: TGCAGCGTCCGGGACGGGAGCTCCTATAATTCACCCCTCCACTTT.

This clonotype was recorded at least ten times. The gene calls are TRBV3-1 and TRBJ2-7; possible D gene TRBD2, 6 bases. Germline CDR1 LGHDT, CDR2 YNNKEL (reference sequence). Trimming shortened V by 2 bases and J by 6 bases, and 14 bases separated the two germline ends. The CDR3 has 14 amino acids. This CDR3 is CASSQTGGDSEQYF. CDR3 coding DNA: TGTGCCAGCAGCCAAACCGGGGGAGACTCCGAGCAGTACTTC.

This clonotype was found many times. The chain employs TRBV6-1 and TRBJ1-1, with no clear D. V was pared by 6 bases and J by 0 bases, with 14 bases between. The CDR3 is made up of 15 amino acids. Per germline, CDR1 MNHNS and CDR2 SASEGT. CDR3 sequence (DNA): TGTGCCAGCAGCCCCCCCCCACAAATGAACACTGAAGCTTTCTTT. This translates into CASSPPPQMNTEAFF.

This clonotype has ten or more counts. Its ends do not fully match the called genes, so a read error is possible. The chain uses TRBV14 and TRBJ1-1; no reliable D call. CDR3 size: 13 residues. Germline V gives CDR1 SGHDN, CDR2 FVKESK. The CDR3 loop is CASSQDMRSRAFF. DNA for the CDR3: TGTGCCAGCAGTCAAGATATGAGGAGCCGAGCTTTCTTT.

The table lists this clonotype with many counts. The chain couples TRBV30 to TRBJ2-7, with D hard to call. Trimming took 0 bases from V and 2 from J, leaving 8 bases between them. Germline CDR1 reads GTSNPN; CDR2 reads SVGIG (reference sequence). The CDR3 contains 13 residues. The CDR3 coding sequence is TGTGCCTGGAGTGTTCACAGTGCCTACGAGCAGTACTTC. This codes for CAWSVHSAYEQYF.

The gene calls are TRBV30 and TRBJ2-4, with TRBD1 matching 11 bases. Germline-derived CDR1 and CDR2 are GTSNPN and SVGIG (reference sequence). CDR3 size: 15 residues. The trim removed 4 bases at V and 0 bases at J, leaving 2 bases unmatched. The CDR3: CAWTGTGGAKNIQYF. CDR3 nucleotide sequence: TGTGCCTGGACCGGGACAGGGGGAGCCAAAAACATTCAGTACTTC. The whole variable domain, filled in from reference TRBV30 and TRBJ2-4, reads SQTIHQWPATLVQPVGSPLSLECTVEGTSNPNLYWYRQAAGRGLQLLFYSVGIGQISSEVPQNLSASRPQDRQFILSSKKLLLSDSGFYLCAWTGTGGAKNIQYFGAGTRLSVL.

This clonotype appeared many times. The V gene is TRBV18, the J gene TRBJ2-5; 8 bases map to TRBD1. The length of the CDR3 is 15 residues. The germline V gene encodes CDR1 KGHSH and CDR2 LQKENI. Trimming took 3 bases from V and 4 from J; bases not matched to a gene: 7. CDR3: CASSPNRGTTETQYF. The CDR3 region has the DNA TGTGCCAGCTCACCTAACAGGGGGACCACAGAGACCCAGTACTTC.